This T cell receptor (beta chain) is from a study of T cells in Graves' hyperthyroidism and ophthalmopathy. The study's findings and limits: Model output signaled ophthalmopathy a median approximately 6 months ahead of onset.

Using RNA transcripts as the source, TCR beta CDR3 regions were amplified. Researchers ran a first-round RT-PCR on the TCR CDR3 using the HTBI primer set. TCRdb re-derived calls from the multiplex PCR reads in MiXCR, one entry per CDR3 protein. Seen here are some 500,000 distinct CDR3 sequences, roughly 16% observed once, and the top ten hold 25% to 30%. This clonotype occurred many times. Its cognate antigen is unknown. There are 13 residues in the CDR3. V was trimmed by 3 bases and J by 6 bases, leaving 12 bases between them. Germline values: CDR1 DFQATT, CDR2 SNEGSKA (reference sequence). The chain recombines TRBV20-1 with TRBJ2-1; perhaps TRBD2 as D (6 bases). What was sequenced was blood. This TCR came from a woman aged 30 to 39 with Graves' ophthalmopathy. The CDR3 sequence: CSASGSPSNEQFF. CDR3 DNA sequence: TGCAGTGCTAGCGGGAGTCCCAGCAATGAGCAGTTCTTC.